This T cell receptor (beta chain) was obtained from a study of cytomegalovirus exposure and HLA in healthy donors. The PCR had 60 Vbeta and 13 Jbeta primers. Clones were sequenced by immunoSEQ multiplex PCR, and TCRdb holds only the in-frame ones, with some missing. The table for this sample gives about 140,000 clones. Findings and limits, study-wide: Most TCR sequences were uncommon, yet certain public TCRs appeared in many donors. On later analysis, the bulk of CMV-associated TCR beta chains appeared to be HLA-restricted. CMV serostatus stood as the only immune exposure information on hand. Later genetic work tied a missense DCLRE1C variant to beta-chain V and J trimming.

This CDR3 region has 15 residues. Germline V gene sequence: CDR1 MNHEY, CDR2 SMNVEV (reference sequence). Germline trimming cut 2 bases from V and 10 bases from J; bases unmatched to any gene: 13. Remarks on this clone: Its target is not known.

The material sequenced was PBMCs. This receptor was identified in a male donor in good health and CMV-seronegative. J is TRBJ1-1 and V is TRBV27, with 7 bases fitting TRBD1. CDR3 amino acids: CASSLRPNRQGRAFF. The CDR3 DNA reads as TGTGCCAGCAGTTTACGACCAAATAGACAGGGTCGAGCTTTCTTT.